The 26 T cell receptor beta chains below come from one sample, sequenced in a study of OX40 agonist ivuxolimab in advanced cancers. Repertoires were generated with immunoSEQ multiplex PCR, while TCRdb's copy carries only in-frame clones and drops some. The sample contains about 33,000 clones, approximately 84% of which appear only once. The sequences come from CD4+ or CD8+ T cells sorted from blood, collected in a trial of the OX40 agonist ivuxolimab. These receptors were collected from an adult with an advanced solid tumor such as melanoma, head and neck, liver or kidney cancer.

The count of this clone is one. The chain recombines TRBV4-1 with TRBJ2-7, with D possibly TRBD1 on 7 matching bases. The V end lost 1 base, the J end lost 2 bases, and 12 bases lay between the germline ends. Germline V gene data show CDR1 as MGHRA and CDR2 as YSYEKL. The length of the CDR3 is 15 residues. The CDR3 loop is CASSQGRGTAYEQYF. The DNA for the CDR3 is TGCGCCAGCAGCCAAGGGCGCGGGACAGCCTACGAGCAGTACTTC.

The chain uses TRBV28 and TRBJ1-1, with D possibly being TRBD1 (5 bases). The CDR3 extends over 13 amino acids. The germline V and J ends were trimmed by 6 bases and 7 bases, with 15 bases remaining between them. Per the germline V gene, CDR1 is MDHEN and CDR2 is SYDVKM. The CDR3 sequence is CASRPTGGYEAFF. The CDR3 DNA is TGTGCCAGCAGACCTACGGGGGGGTATGAAGCTTTCTTT.

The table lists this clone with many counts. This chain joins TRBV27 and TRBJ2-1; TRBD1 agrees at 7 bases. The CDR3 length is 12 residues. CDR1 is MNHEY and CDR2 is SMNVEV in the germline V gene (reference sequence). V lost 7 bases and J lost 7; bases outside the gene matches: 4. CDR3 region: CASISQGNEQFF. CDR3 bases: TGTGCCAGCATTTCACAGGGGAATGAGCAGTTCTTC.

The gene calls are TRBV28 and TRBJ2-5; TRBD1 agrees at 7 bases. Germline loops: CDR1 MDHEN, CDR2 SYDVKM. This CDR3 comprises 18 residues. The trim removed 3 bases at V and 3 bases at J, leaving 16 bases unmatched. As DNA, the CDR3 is TGTGCCAGCAGTTTTTTTCGAGGGACAGCAGTAGACAAAGAGACCCAGTACTTC. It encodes CASSFFRGTAVDKETQYF.

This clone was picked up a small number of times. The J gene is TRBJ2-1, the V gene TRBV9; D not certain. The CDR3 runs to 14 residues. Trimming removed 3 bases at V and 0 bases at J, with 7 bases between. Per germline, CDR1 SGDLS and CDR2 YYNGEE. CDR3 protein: CASSAVLSYNEQFF. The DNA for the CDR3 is TGTGCCAGCAGCGCGGTTCTCTCCTACAATGAGCAGTTCTTC.

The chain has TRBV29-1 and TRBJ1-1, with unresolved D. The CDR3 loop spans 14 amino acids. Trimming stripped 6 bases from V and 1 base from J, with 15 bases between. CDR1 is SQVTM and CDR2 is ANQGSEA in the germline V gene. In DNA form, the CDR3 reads TGCAGCGTCCTAAACCCAGCCCCGAACACTGAAGCTTTCTTT. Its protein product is CSVLNPAPNTEAFF.

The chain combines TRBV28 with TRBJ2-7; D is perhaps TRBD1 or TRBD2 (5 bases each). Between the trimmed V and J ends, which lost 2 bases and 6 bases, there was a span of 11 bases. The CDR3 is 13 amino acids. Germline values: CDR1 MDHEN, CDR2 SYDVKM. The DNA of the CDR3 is TGTGCCAGCAGTTTAATTGGGGGTCGCGAGCAGTACTTC. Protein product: CASSLIGGREQYF.

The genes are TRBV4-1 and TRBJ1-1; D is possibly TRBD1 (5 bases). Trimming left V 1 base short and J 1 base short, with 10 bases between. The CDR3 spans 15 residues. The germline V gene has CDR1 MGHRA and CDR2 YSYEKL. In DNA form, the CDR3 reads TGCGCCAGCAGCCAAGGGGGCGGGGGGAACACTGAAGCTTTCTTT. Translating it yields CASSQGGGGNTEAFF.

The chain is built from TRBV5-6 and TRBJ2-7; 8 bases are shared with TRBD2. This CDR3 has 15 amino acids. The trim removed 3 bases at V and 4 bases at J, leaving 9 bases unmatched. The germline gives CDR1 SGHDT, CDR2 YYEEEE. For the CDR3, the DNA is TGTGCCAGCAGCTCCCACCAGCGGGAGTTATACGAGCAGTACTTC. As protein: CASSSHQRELYEQYF.

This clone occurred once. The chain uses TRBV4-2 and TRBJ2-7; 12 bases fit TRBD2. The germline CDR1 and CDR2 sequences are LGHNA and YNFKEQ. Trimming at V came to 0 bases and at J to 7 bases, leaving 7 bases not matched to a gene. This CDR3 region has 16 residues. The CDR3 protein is CASSQDSTSGSWEQYF. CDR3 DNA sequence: TGTGCCAGCAGCCAAGATTCGACTAGCGGGAGTTGGGAGCAGTACTTC.

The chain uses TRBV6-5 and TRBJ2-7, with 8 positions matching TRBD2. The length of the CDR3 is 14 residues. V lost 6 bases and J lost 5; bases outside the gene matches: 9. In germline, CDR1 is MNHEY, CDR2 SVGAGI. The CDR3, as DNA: TGTGCCAGCAGGGGGAGCGGGAGCGCGGACGAGCAGTACTTC. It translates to CASRGSGSADEQYF.

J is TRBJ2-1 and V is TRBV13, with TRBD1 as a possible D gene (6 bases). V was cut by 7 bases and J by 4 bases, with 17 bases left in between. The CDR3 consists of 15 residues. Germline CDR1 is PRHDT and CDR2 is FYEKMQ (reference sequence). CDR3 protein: CASTLRGNSYNEQFF. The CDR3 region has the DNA TGTGCCAGCACCCTAAGGGGGAACTCGTACAATGAGCAGTTCTTC.

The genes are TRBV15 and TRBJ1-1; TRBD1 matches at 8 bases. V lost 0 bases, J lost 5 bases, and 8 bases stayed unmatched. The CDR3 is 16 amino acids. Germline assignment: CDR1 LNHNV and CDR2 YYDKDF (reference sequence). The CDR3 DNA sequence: TGTGCCACCAGCAGAGATTGGGCAGGGGGCGGGACTGAAGCTTTCTTT. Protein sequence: CATSRDWAGGGTEAFF.

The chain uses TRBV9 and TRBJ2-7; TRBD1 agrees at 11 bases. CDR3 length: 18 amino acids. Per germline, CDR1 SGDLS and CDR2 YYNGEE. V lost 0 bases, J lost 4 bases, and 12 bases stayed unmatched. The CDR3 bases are TGTGCCAGCAGCGTAGAGGGGGACCGCGGGACAGGGGGGTACGAGCAGTACTTC. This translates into CASSVEGDRGTGGYEQYF.

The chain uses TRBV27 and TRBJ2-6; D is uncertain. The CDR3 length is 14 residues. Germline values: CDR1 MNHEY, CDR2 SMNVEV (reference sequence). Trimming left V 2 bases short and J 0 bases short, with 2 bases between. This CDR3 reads CASSLGSGANVLTF. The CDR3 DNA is TGTGCCAGCAGTTTAGGCTCTGGGGCCAACGTCCTGACTTTC. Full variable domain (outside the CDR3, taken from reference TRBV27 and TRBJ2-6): EAQVTQNPRYLITVTGKKLTVTCSQNMNHEYMSWYRQDPGLGLRQIYYSMNVEVTDKGDVPEGYKVSRKEKRNFPLILESPSPNQTSLYFCASSLGSGANVLTFGAGSRLTVL.

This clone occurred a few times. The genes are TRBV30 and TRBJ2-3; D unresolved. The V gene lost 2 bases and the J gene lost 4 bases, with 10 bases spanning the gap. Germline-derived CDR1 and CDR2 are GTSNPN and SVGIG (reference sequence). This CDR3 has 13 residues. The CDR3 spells CAWSNGNPDTQYF. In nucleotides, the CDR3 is TGTGCCTGGAGTAATGGAAATCCAGATACGCAGTATTTT.

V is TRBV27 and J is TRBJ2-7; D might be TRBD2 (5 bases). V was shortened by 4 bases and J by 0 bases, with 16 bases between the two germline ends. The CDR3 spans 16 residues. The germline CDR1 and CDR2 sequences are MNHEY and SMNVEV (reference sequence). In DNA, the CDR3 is TGTGCCAGCAGTTCCCCGTATAGCGCAGACTCCTACGAGCAGTACTTC. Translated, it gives CASSSPYSADSYEQYF.

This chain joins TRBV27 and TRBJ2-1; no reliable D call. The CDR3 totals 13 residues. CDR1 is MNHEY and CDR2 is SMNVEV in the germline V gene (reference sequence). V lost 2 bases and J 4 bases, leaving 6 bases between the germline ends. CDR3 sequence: CASSLASYNEQFF. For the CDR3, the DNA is TGTGCCAGCAGTTTAGCATCTTACAATGAGCAGTTCTTC.

The CDR3 sequence is CASSWTRRETQYF. CDR3 bases: TGTGCCAGCAGTTGGACTAGGCGAGAGACCCAGTACTTC. The chain has TRBV6-5 and TRBJ2-5, with 7 bases matching TRBD2. Germline CDR1 and CDR2: MNHEY and SVGAGI. V gave up 4 bases and J gave up 4 bases; unmatched junction bases: 3. The CDR3 length is 13 residues.

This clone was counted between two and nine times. The CDR3 nucleotides read TGTGCCAGCAGTTTAGCGGGACTAGCGGGCTACGAGCAGTACTTC. Translation gives CASSLAGLAGYEQYF. The chain joins TRBV27 to TRBJ2-7; 12 bases line up with TRBD2. CDR1 and CDR2 from the germline V gene are MNHEY and SMNVEV (reference sequence). The CDR3 is 15 residues long. V shed 2 bases, J shed 3 bases, and the junction held 2 bases outside the gene matches.

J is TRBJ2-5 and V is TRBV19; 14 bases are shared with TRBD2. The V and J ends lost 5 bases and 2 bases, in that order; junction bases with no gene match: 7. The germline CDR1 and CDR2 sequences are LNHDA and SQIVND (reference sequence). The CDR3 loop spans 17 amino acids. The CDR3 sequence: CASSPGLAGEGQETQYF. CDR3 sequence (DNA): TGTGCCAGTAGTCCGGGACTAGCGGGAGAGGGGCAAGAGACCCAGTACTTC.

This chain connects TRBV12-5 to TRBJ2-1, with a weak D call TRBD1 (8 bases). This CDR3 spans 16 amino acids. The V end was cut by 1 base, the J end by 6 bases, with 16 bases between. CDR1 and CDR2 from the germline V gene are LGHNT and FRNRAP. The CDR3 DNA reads TGTGCTAGTGGTTTGGATTTTACAGGGGGGGCCAATGAGCAGTTCTTC. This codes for CASGLDFTGGANEQFF.

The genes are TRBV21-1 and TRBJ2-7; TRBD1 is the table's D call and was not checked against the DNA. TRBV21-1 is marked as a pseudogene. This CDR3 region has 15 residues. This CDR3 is CASSSRCRPRNEQYF. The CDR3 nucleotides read TGTGCCAGCAGCTCTCGTTGCAGGCCAAGGAACGAGCAGTACTTC.

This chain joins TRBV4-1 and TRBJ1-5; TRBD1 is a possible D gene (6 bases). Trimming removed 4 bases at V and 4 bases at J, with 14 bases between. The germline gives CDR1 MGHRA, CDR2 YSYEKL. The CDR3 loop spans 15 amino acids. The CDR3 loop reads CASSRTGLGNQPQHF. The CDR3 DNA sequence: TGCGCCAGCAGCCGAACAGGGTTGGGTAATCAGCCCCAGCATTTT.

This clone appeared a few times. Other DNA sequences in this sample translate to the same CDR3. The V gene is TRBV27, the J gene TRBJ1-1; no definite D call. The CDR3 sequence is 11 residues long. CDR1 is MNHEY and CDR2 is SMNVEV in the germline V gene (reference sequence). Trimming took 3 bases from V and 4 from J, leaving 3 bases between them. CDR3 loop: CASSFGTEAFF. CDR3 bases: TGTGCCAGCAGTTTTGGCACTGAAGCTTTCTTT.

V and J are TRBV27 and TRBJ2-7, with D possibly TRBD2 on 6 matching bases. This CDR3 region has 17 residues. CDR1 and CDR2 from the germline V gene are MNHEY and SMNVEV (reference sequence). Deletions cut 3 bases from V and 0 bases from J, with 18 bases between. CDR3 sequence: CASSFGWGVGYSYEQYF. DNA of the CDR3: TGTGCCAGCAGTTTTGGTTGGGGGGTAGGGTACTCCTACGAGCAGTACTTC.